This TCR beta chain was identified during a study of chemoradiotherapy in HPV16-positive cancers. Findings and caveats of the study: Better recurrence-free survival went with HPV-responsive T-cell expansion in HPV16-positive patients. Candidate HPV-specific clones and E7-related TCR motifs grew in tumor during treatment.

Per the germline V gene, CDR1 is SGHVS and CDR2 is FQNEAQ. The CDR3 spans 12 residues. Trimming cost V 7 bases and J 6 bases; bases outside gene matches: 5. Comments on this clone: Its matching antigen is unknown.

Repertoires were sampled repeatedly during chemoradiotherapy. TCRdb's table, derived via immunoSEQ multiplex PCR, lists solely in-frame clones and lacks some. The sample contains about 12,000 clones, around 85% of which appear only once. The starting material was blood, obtained from a patient who underwent chemoradiotherapy. The receptor comes from a human donor with HPV-associated anogenital cancer. The chain carries TRBV7-8 and TRBJ1-2; TRBD1 agrees at 7 bases. This CDR3 reads CASTGQVDGYTF. The CDR3 DNA follows: TGTGCCAGCACCGGACAGGTGGATGGCTACACCTTC.